The 11 T cell receptor beta chains in this list originate from one sample, sequenced in a study of CD8+ T cells in alopecia areata. The treatment was: oral pan-JAK inhibitor, 5-10 mg twice daily. Extracted RNA was reverse transcribed, and the resulting cDNA served as sequencing template. Clones were read by immunoSEQ multiplex PCR, and TCRdb kept only the in-frame ones, dropping some. The repertoire holds 90,000 to 150,000 clones, with 53% as singletons. The sample in question was CD4+ T cells sorted from blood, obtained at week 4, from a patient treated with tofacitinib. The source is a human donor with alopecia areata.

This sequence joins TRBV5-6 and TRBJ2-1; D unresolved. Per germline, CDR1 SGHDT and CDR2 YYEEEE. This CDR3 comprises 12 residues. V shed 1 base and J shed 9 bases, with 8 bases lying between them. The CDR3 coding sequence is TGTGCCAGCAGCTTGCGGGTCGGTGAGCAGTTCTTC. Amino acids: CASSLRVGEQFF.

J is TRBJ1-5 and V is TRBV7-8; D perhaps matches TRBD1 (5 bases). CDR3 length equals 16 residues. Looked up from germline, CDR1 is SGHVS and CDR2 is FQNEAQ. Trimming cost V 2 bases and J 5 bases, with 16 bases left between them. The CDR3 protein is CASSLRLGQGDQPQHF. The CDR3 nucleotides are TGTGCCAGCAGCTTAAGGCTTGGGCAGGGAGATCAGCCCCAGCATTTT.

This clone was counted only a few times. The rearrangement links TRBV29-1 to TRBJ2-1; D remains unclear. V was shortened by 8 bases and J by 0 bases, with 17 bases between the two germline ends. Per the germline V gene, CDR1 is SQVTM and CDR2 is ANQGSEA. This CDR3 region has 15 residues. The CDR3: CSTTPTFLSYNEQFF. CDR3 bases: TGCAGCACGACCCCAACCTTCCTCTCCTACAATGAGCAGTTCTTC.

This clone was seen a single time. V usage is TRBV2 and J usage is TRBJ2-3, with D unresolved. This CDR3 region has 14 residues. CDR1 is SNHLY and CDR2 is FYNNEI in the germline V gene. The V end was cut by 1 base, the J end by 6 bases, with 11 bases between. Here the CDR3 reads CASSEEQVVDTQYF. CDR3 coding DNA: TGTGCCAGCAGTGAAGAGCAGGTAGTCGATACGCAGTATTTT. Together with reference TRBV2 and TRBJ2-3, the CDR3 gives the full variable domain: EPEVTQTPSHQVTQMGQEVILRCVPISNHLYFYWYRQILGQKVEFLVSFYNNEISEKSEIFDDQFSVERPDGSNFTLKIRSTKLEDSAMYFCASSEEQVVDTQYFGPGTRLTVL.

The CDR3 loop reads CASSFLAGGDNEQFF. The CDR3, as DNA: TGTGCCAGCAGTTTTCTAGCGGGGGGAGACAATGAGCAGTTCTTC. The genes are TRBV27 and TRBJ2-1, with TRBD2 matching over 11 bases. Germline-derived CDR1 and CDR2 are MNHEY and SMNVEV (reference sequence). This CDR3 comprises 15 residues. Trimming at V came to 3 bases and at J to 5 bases, leaving 3 bases not matched to a gene.

The table lists this clone with a count of one. This sequence joins TRBV2 and TRBJ1-2; TRBD1 might be the D (5 bases). Germline V gene data show CDR1 as SNHLY and CDR2 as FYNNEI. Deletions cut 4 bases from V and 6 bases from J, with 15 bases between. The CDR3 spans 14 residues. The CDR3 is CASSVLTGGHGYTF. The CDR3 coding sequence is TGTGCCAGCAGTGTTCTAACGGGGGGACATGGCTACACCTTC.

V is TRBV30 and J is TRBJ1-2, with D possibly matching TRBD1 (6 bases). This CDR3 contains 16 residues. CDR1 is GTSNPN, CDR2 SVGIG, per germline (reference sequence). The V end was cut by 7 bases, the J end by 5 bases, with 26 bases between. As DNA, the CDR3 is TGTGCCTTGGCCCGTTGGACAGTCAAAGCTGGGTATGGCTACACCTTC. The encoded protein is CALARWTVKAGYGYTF. Full variable domain (missing parts from reference TRBV30 and TRBJ1-2): SQTIHQWPATLVQPVGSPLSLECTVEGTSNPNLYWYRQAAGRGLQLLFYSVGIGQISSEVPQNLSASRPQDRQFILSSKKLLLSDSGFYLCALARWTVKAGYGYTFGSGTRLTVV.

The chain links TRBV29-1 to TRBJ1-5; D unclear. Germline lookup yields CDR1 SQVTM and CDR2 ANQGSEA. Trimming shortened V by 4 bases and J by 4 bases, and 11 bases separated the two germline ends. This CDR3 region has 13 residues. The CDR3 is CSVVVQPNQPQHF. The CDR3 region has the DNA TGCAGCGTTGTGGTACAACCTAATCAGCCCCAGCATTTT. Complete variable domain (other parts from reference TRBV29-1 and TRBJ1-5): SAVISQKPSRDICQRGTSLTIQCQVDSQVTMMFWYRQQPGQSLTLIATANQGSEATYESGFVIDKFPISRPNLTFSTLTVSNMSPEDSSIYLCSVVVQPNQPQHFGDGTRLSIL.

This chain links TRBV6-1 with TRBJ2-4; no clear D gene. Germline loops: CDR1 MNHNS, CDR2 SASEGT. Trimming removed 6 bases from V and 1 base from J, with 13 bases in between. The CDR3 sequence is 15 residues long. The chain's CDR3 is CASRKEPGAKNIQYF. The CDR3 nucleotides are TGTGCCAGCAGGAAGGAGCCCGGGGCCAAAAACATTCAGTACTTC.

This chain connects TRBV5-6 to TRBJ1-1; D is uncertain. This CDR3 is 11 amino acids long. In germline, CDR1 is SGHDT, CDR2 YYEEEE. Trimming pared 5 bases from V and 8 bases from J, leaving 10 bases between. The CDR3 loop is CASSFSREAFF. CDR3 in DNA: TGTGCCAGCAGTTTTTCGAGGGAAGCTTTCTTT.

This chain connects TRBV29-1 to TRBJ1-2; D is ambiguous. The germline CDR1 and CDR2 sequences are SQVTM and ANQGSEA. This CDR3 is built from 14 residues. V was clipped by 4 bases and J by 1 base, with 13 bases between them. The CDR3 reads CSVARLEGNYGYTF. The CDR3 coding sequence is TGCAGCGTTGCCCGACTAGAGGGTAACTATGGCTACACCTTC.